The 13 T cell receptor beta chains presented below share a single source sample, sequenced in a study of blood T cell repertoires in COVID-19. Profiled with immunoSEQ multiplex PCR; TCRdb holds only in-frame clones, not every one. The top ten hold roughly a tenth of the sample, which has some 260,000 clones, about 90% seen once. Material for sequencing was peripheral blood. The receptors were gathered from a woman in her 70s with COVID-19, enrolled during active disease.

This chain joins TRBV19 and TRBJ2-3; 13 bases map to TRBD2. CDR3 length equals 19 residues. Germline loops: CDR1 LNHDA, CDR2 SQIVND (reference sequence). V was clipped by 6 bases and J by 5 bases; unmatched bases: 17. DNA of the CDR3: TGTGCCAGTAGCTACAGGGGTAGACTAGCGGGAGGAGCGGGAGATACGCAGTATTTT. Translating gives CASSYRGRLAGGAGDTQYF. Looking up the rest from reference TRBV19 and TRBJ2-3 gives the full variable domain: DGGITQSPKYLFRKEGQNVTLSCEQNLNHDAMYWYRQDPGQGLRLIYYSQIVNDFQKGDIAEGYSVSREKKESFPLTVTSAQKNPTAFYLCASSYRGRLAGGAGDTQYFGPGTRLTVL.

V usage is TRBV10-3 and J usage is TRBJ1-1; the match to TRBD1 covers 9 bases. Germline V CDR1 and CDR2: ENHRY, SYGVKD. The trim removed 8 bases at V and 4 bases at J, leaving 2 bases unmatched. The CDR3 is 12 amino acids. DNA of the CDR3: TGTGCCATCCGGGACAGGGCCACTGAAGCTTTCTTT. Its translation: CAIRDRATEAFF.

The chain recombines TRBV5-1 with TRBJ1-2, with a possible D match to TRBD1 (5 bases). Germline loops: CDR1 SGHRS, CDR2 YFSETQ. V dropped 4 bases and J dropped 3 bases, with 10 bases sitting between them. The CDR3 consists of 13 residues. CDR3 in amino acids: CASSPGADYGYTF. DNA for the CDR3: TGCGCCAGCAGCCCTGGGGCCGACTATGGCTACACCTTC.

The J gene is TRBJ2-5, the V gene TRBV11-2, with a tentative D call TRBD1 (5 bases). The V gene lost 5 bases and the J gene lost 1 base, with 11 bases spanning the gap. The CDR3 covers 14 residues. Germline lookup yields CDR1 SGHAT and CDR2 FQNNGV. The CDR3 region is CASSADISQETQYF. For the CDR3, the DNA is TGTGCCAGCAGCGCGGACATAAGCCAAGAGACCCAGTACTTC.

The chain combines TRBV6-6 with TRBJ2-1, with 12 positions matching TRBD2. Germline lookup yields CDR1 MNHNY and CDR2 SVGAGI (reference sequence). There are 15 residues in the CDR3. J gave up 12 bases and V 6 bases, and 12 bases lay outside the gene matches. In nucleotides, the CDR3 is TGTGCCAGCAGCTATCGACTAGCGGGAGACATTCGGCAGTTCTTC. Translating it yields CASSYRLAGDIRQFF.

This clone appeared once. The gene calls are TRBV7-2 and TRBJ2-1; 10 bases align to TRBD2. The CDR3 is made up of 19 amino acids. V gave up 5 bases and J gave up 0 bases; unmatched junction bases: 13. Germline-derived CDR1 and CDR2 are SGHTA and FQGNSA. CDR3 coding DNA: TGTGCCAGCAGCCCCGACCCGACTAGCGGGTCCAGCTCCTACAATGAGCAGTTCTTC. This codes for CASSPDPTSGSSSYNEQFF.

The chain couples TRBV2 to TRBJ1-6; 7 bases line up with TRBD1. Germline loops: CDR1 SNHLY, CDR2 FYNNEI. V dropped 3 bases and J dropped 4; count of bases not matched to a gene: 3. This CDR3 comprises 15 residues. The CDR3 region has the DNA TGTGCCAGCAGTGAGACGGGACAGTATAATTCACCCCTCCACTTT. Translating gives CASSETGQYNSPLHF.

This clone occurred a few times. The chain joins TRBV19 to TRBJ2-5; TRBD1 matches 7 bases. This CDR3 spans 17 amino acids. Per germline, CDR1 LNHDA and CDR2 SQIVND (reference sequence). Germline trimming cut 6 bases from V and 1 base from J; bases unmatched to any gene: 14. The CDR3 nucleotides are TGTGCCAGTAGCTCATTAGTATATTCAGGGGGCCAAGAGACCCAGTACTTC. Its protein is CASSSLVYSGGQETQYF.

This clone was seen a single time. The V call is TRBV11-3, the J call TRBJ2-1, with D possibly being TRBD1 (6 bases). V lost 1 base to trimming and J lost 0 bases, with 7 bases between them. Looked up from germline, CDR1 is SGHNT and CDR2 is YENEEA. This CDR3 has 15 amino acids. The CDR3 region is CASSLGDNSYNEQFF. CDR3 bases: TGTGCCAGCAGCTTAGGGGACAACTCCTACAATGAGCAGTTCTTC.

The CDR3: CASSQTGQVDTIYF. As DNA, the CDR3 is TGTGCCAGCAGCCAAACTGGACAGGTGGACACCATATATTTT. The J gene is TRBJ1-3, the V gene TRBV7-9, with 7 bases identical to TRBD1. The CDR3 is made up of 14 amino acids. Germline-derived CDR1 and CDR2 are SEHNR and FQNEAQ (reference sequence). V was clipped by 5 bases and J by 8 bases; unmatched bases: 9.

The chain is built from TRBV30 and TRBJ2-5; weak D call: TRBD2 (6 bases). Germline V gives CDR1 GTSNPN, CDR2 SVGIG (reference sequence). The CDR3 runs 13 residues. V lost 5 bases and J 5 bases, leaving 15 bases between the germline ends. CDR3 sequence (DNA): TGTGCCTGGGGCGGTTCTGGGGGGGAGACCCAGTACTTC. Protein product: CAWGGSGGETQYF.

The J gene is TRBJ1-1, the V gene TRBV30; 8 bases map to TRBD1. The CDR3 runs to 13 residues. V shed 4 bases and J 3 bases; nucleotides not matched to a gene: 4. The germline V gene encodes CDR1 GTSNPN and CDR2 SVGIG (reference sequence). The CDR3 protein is CAWNTGGHTEAFF. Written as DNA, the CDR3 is TGTGCCTGGAATACAGGGGGTCACACTGAAGCTTTCTTT.

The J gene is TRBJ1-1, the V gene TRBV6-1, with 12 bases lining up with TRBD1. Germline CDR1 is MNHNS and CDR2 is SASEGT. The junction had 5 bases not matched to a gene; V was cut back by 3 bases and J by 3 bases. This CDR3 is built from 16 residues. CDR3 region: CASSDRDRGRDTEAFF. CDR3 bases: TGTGCCAGCAGTGACCGGGACAGGGGGCGGGACACTGAAGCTTTCTTT.